Included here is one T cell receptor beta chain sequence, with context. Its antigen is not identified. 13 Jbeta primers and 60 Vbeta primers were used for the PCR. TCRdb keeps only in-frame clones here, not all; method: immunoSEQ multiplex PCR. Here the sample spans under 150,000 clones, around 81% being singletons. Germline V gene lookup returns CDR1 MRHNA and CDR2 SNTAGT. This CDR3 is built from 15 residues. Trimming left V 6 bases short and J 5 bases short, with 19 bases between. The sample is drawn from a study of cytomegalovirus exposure and HLA in healthy donors. Study results and limitations: Later analysis found that TCR beta chains associated with HLA were more clonally expanded than other, equally common chains.

V is TRBV6-4 and J is TRBJ1-2; D is ambiguous. The TCR originated in a woman between 45 and 65 years old in good health and CMV-seronegative. The sample consisted of PBMCs. The DNA of the CDR3 is TGTGCCAGCAGCCCCGGGAGCGGGCCCGCTTATGGCTACACCTTC. Residues: CASSPGSGPAYGYTF.